The subject of this entry is one T cell receptor (beta chain). As yet, its antigen is unknown. Donors counted as nominally healthy when sampled, yet unrecorded immune exposures were likely. The PCR made use of 60 Vbeta and 13 Jbeta primers. The method was immunoSEQ multiplex PCR; TCRdb's version includes in-frame clones alone and lacks a portion of them. The sample carries over 90,000 clones, 81% recorded once. The source of the sample is a study of cytomegalovirus exposure and HLA in healthy donors. The wider study: Membership in the Caucasian-associated ancestry cluster was found for 81% of 398 genotyped donors. Study findings and constraints: The study had only CMV serostatus as immune exposure information.

The sequenced sample consisted of PBMCs. The TCR comes from a man aged 35 to 55 in good health and CMV-seropositive.

The CDR3 DNA follows: TGTGCCAGCAGTAGGATCCCCTTCCGGGACAGGGATGAAAAACTGTTTTTT. Protein sequence: CASSRIPFRDRDEKLFF. The chain employs TRBV2 and TRBJ1-4, with 9 bases fitting TRBD1. CDR3 length: 17 amino acids. The J segment lost 6 bases and the V segment lost 5 bases, leaving 13 bases of the junction unmatched. Per the germline V gene, CDR1 is SNHLY and CDR2 is FYNNEI.